Below, one TCR beta chain is given with its context. Amplified TCR beta CDR3 regions were obtained using RNA transcripts as template. RT-PCR in the first round used HTBI primers; a second-round multiplex PCR followed. One entry per CDR3 protein, called by TCRdb with MiXCR from the multiplex PCR reads. The sample yields hundreds of thousands of distinct CDR3 sequences, roughly 41% seen once. This record comes from a study of Graves' ophthalmopathy and Graves' hyperthyroidism. On the study more broadly: Peripheral blood was obtained at first diagnosis, ahead of any treatment.

Trimming removed 1 base at V and 5 bases at J, with 3 bases between. The germline V gene has CDR1 LGHDT and CDR2 YNNKEL (reference sequence). This CDR3 spans 13 amino acids. This chain links TRBV3-1 with TRBJ1-6; the D is unclear. The sequence came from an adult man with Graves' ophthalmopathy. Sequences were obtained from peripheral blood. CDR3 sequence (DNA): TGTGCCAGCAGCCAAGTCAATAATTCACCCCTCCACTTT. This encodes CASSQVNNSPLHF.